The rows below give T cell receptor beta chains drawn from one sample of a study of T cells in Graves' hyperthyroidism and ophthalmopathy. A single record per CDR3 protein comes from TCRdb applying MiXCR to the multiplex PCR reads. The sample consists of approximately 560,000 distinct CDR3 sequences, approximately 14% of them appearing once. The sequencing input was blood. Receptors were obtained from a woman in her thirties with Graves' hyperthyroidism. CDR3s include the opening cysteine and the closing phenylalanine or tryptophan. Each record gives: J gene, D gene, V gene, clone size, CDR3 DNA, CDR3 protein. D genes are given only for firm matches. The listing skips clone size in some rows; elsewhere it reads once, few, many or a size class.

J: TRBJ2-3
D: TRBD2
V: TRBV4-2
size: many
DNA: TGTGCCAGCAGCCAGATAGCGGGAGGGCCATGGGATACGCAGTATTTT
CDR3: CASSQIAGGPWDTQYF

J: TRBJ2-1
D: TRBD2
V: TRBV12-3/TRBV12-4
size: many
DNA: TGTGCCAGCAGCGACGGACTAGCGGGAGAATTTGAGCAGTTCTTC
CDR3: CASSDGLAGEFEQFF

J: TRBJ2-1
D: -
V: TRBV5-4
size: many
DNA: TGTGCCAGCAGCGAACGCGGCGGGACAAACTCCTACAATGAGCAGTTCTTC
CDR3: CASSERGGTNSYNEQFF

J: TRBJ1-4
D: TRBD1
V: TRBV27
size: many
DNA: TGTGCCAGCAGTCCTTGGGACAGATATAATGAAAAACTGTTTTTT
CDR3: CASSPWDRYNEKLFF

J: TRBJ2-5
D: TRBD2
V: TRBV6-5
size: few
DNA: TGTGCCAGCAGCTACGGCCCACCAGGGCCCGGGACTAGCGGGAGGATCGGGACCCAGTACTTC
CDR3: CASSYGPPGPGTSGRIGTQYF

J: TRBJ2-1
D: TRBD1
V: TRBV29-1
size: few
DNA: TGCAGCGTCGGGGACAGCTCCTACAATGAGCAGTTCTTC
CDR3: CSVGDSSYNEQFF

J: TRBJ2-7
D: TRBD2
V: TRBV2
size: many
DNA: TGTGCCAGCGCCGGACTAGCGGGAGGGTCCTACGAGCAGTACTTC
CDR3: CASAGLAGGSYEQYF

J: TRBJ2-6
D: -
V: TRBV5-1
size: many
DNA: TGCGCCAGCAGCTTGGTTCCGTCTGGGGCCAACGTCCTGACTTTC
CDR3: CASSLVPSGANVLTF

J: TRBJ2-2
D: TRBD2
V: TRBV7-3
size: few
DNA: TGTGCCAGCAGCTTAGTCCCCGGGGGGGACACCGGGGAGCTGTTTTTT
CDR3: CASSLVPGGDTGELFF

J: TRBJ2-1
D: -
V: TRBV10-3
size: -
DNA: TGTGCCATCAGTGAGTCGTATGAGCAGTTCTTC
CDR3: CAISESYEQFF

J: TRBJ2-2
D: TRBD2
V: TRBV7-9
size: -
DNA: TGTGCCAGCAGCTTAGAGTTCCTAGCGGGAAGGGTGAACACCGGGGAGCTGTTTTTT
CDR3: CASSLEFLAGRVNTGELFF

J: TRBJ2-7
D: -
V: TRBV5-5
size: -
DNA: TGTGCCAGCAGCTTGGAGGGGTCAACCCTCTCCTACGAGCAGTACTTC
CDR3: CASSLEGSTLSYEQYF

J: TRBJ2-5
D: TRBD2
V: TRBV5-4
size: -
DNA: TGTGCCAGCAGCCCGGCTGGGGGAGGGAAGGAGACCCAGTACTTC
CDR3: CASSPAGGGKETQYF

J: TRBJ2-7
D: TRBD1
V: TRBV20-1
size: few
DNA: TGCAGTGCGGAAAAAGGGGGCGTAGAGGGATACGAGCAGTACTTC
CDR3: CSAEKGGVEGYEQYF

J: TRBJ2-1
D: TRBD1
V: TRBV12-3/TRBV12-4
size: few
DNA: TGTGCCAGCAGTGAGCTGACAGGGGGCCCCTACAATGAGCAGTTCTTC
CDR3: CASSELTGGPYNEQFF

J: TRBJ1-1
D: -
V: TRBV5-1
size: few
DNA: TGCGCCAGCAGCCAGGGCCGGATGGGAGCTTTCTTT
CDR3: CASSQGRMGAFF

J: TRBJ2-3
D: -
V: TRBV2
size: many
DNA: TGTGCCAGCAGTGAAACGCGACTAGTTACAGATACGCAGTATTTT
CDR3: CASSETRLVTDTQYF

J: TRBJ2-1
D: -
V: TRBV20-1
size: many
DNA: TGCAGTGCAGAGACCCCCTTGGCTTACAATGAGCAGTTCTTC
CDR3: CSAETPLAYNEQFF

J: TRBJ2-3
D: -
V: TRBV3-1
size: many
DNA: TGTGCCAGCAGCCAAGTTTACACTGTAGGGGTAGATACGCAGTATTTT
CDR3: CASSQVYTVGVDTQYF

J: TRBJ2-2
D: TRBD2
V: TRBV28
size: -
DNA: TGTGCCAGCATACTAGCGGGGGACGCGAACACCGGGGAGCTGTTTTTT
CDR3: CASILAGDANTGELFF

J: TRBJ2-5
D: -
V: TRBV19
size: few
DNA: TGTGCCAGTAGTATAGCGGAGGGATTCGGGGAGACCCAGTACTTC
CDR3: CASSIAEGFGETQYF

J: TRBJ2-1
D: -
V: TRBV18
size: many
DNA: TGTGCCAGCTCACCACGGATTGAGCAGTTCTTC
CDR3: CASSPRIEQFF

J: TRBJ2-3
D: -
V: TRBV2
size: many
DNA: TGTGCCAGCAGTGAAATTTGGGGGTCAGCCACAGATACGCAGTATTTT
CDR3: CASSEIWGSATDTQYF

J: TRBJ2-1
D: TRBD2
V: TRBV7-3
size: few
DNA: TGTGCCAGCAGCTCCCAGGAGCGGGGATACAATGAGCAGTTCTTC
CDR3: CASSSQERGYNEQFF

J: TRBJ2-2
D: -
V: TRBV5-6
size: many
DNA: TGTGCCAGCAGCAGACTACAGGGAACCCTCGGGGAGCTGTTTTTT
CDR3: CASSRLQGTLGELFF